Listed below are T cell receptor beta chains from one sample, sequenced in a study of blood T cells in healthy people across ages. Using its own MiXCR run on the 5' RACE reads, TCRdb lists one record per CDR3 protein. The sample lists fewer than 950,000 distinct CDR3 sequences; about 53% were seen once. Sequenced: blood. The source is a man at least 80 years old in good health. The CDR3 runs from the conserved cysteine through the conserved F or W. The D gene is left open where the match is weak. Not every row has a clone size; where given, it reads once, few, many or a size class.

clone_size	d_call	j_call	v_call	cdr3_aa	cdr3_nt
few	TRBD2	TRBJ2-4	TRBV6-5	CASKKREGNIQYF	TGTGCCAGCAAAAAGCGGGAGGGGAACATTCAGTACTTC
-	TRBD2	TRBJ2-2	TRBV5-1	CASSSAGVTGELFF	TGCGCCAGCAGCTCGGCGGGAGTCACCGGGGAGCTGTTTTTT
once	-	TRBJ2-1	TRBV27	CASSIRVGSYNEQFF	TGTGCCAGCAGTATTCGGGTGGGTTCCTACAATGAGCAGTTCTTC
-	TRBD1	TRBJ2-7	TRBV15	CATSRETGTDLEQYF	TGTGCCACCAGCAGAGAGACAGGGACCGATTTGGAGCAGTACTTC
-	TRBD1	TRBJ2-1	TRBV5-1	CASSLETGSRGEQFF	TGCGCCAGCAGCTTGGAGACAGGGAGTAGAGGTGAGCAGTTCTTC
-	TRBD1	TRBJ2-1	TRBV2	CASSVLRDRVFYEQFF	TGTGCCAGCAGTGTGCTCCGGGACAGGGTATTCTACGAGCAGTTCTTC
-	-	TRBJ2-5	TRBV12-3/TRBV12-4	CASSLGRDSQETQYF	TGTGCCAGCAGCCTTGGTCGGGACTCGCAAGAGACCCAGTACTTC
-	-	TRBJ2-7	TRBV27	CASSPNRDTGTYEQYF	TGTGCCAGCAGTCCTAATAGAGACACTGGAACCTACGAGCAGTACTTC
-	-	TRBJ2-7	TRBV29-1	CSVTNGPYEQYF	TGCAGCGTTACGAACGGCCCCTACGAGCAGTACTTC
-	-	TRBJ2-7	TRBV6-6	CASSYELYEQYF	TGTGCCAGCAGTTACGAACTCTACGAGCAGTACTTC
-	TRBD2	TRBJ2-4	TRBV4-1	CASSQRLAGLNIQYF	TGCGCCAGCAGCCAGAGACTAGCGGGACTAAACATTCAGTACTTC
-	-	TRBJ2-5	TRBV30	CAWTSKETQYF	TGTGCCTGGACTAGTAAGGAGACCCAGTACTTC
-	TRBD1	TRBJ2-4	TRBV6-5	CASSYSGQGAKNIQYF	TGTGCCAGCAGTTACTCAGGACAGGGAGCCAAAAACATTCAGTACTTC
once	TRBD1	TRBJ1-2	TRBV6-1	CASSEDRGRSGYTF	TGTGCCAGCAGTGAGGACAGGGGGCGAAGTGGCTACACCTTC
-	TRBD2	TRBJ2-1	TRBV20-1	CSASAGTSGYNEQFF	TGCAGTGCTAGTGCCGGGACTAGCGGATACAATGAGCAGTTCTTC
once	-	TRBJ2-5	TRBV3-1	CASTGEWETQYF	TGTGCCAGCACGGGGGAGTGGGAGACCCAGTACTTC